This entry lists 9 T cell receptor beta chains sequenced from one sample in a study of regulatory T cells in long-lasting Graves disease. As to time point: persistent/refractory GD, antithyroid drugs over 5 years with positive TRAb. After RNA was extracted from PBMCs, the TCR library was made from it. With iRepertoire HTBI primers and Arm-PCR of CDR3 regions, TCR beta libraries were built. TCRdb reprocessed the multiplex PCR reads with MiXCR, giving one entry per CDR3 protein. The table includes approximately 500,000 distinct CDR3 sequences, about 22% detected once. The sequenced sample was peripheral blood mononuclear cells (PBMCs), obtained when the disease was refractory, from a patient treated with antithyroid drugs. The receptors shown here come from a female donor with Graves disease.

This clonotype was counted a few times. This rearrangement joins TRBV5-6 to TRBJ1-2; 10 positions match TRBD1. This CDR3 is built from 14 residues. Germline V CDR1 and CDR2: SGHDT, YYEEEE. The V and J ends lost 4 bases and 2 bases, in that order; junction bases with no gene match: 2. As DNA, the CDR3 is TGTGCCAGCAGCCCGACAGGGGGCAACTATGGCTACACCTTC. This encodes CASSPTGGNYGYTF. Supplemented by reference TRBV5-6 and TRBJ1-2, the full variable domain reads DAGVTQSPTHLIKTRGQQVTLRCSPKSGHDTVSWYQQALGQGPQFIFQYYEEEERQRGNFPDRFSGHQFPNYSSELNVNALLLGDSALYLCASSPTGGNYGYTFGSGTRLTVV.

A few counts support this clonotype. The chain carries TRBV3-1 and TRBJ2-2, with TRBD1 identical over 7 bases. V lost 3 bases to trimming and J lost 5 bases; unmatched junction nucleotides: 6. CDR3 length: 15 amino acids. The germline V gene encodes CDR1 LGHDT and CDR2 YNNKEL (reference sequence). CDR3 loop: CASSQAGTATGELFF. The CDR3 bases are TGTGCCAGCAGCCAGGCCGGGACAGCGACCGGGGAGCTGTTTTTT. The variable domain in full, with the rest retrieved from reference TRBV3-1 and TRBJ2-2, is DTAVSQTPKYLVTQMGNDKSIKCEQNLGHDTMYWYKQDSKKFLKIMFSYNNKELIINETVPNRFSPKSPDKAHLNLHINSLELGDSAVYFCASSQAGTATGELFFGEGSRLTVL.

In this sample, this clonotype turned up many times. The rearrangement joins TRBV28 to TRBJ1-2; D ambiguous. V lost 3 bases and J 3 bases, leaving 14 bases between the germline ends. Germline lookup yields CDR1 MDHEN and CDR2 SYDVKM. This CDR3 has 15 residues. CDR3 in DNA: TGTGCCAGCAGTTTTATTTCGTGGTCGGACTATGGCTACACCTTC. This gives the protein CASSFISWSDYGYTF.

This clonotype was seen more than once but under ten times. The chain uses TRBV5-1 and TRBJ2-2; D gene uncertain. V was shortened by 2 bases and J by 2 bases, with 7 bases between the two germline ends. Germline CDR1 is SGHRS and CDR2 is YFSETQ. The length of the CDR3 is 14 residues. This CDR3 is CASSFGDNTGELFF. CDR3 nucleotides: TGCGCCAGCAGCTTTGGAGATAACACCGGGGAGCTGTTTTTT.

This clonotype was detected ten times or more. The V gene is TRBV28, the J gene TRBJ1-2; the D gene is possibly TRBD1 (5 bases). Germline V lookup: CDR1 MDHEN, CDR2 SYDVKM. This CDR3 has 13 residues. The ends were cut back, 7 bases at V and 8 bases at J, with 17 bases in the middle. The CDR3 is CASITSVGGGYTF. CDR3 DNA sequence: TGTGCCAGCATCACGAGCGTGGGGGGGGGCTACACCTTC.

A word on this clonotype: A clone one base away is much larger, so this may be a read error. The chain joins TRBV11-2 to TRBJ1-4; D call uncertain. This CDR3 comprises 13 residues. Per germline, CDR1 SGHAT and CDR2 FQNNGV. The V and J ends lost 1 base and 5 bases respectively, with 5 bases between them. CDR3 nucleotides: TGTGCCAGCAGCTTAGCCGTCAATGAAAAACTGTTTTTT. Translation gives CASSLAVNEKLFF.

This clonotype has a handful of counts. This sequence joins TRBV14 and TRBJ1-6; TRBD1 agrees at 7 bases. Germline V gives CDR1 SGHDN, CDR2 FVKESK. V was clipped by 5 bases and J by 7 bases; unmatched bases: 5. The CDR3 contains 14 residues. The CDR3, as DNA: TGTGCCAGCAGCATGACAGGGAACAATTCACCCCTCCACTTT. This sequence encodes CASSMTGNNSPLHF.

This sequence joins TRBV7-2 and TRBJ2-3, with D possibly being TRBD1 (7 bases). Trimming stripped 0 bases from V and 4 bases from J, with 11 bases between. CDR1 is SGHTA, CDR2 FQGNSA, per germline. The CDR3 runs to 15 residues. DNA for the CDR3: TGTGCCAGCAGCTTAGCTGGCAGGGGGGCAGATACGCAGTATTTT. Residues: CASSLAGRGADTQYF.

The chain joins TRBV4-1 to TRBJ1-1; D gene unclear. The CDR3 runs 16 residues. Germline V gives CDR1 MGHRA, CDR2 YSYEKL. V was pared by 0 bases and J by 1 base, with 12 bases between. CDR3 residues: CASSQDDLTRNTEAFF. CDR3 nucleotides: TGCGCCAGCAGCCAAGACGACCTAACAAGGAACACTGAAGCTTTCTTT.